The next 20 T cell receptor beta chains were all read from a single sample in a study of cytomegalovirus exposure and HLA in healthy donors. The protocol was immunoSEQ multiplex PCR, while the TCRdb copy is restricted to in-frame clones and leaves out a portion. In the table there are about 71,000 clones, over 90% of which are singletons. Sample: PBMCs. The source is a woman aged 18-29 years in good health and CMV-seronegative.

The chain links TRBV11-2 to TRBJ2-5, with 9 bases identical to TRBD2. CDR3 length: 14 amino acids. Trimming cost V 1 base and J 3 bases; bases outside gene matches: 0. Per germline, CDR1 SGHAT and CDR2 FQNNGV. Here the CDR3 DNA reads TGTGCCAGCAGCTTAGTAGCGGGGGAAGAGACCCAGTACTTC. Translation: CASSLVAGEETQYF.

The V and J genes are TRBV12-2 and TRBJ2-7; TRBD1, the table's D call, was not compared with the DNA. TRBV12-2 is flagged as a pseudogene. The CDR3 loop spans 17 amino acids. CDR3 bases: TGTGCAAGTCGCTTAAGTGTGCTCTGGGACAGAACCTACGAGCAGTACTTC. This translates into CASRLSVLWDRTYEQYF.

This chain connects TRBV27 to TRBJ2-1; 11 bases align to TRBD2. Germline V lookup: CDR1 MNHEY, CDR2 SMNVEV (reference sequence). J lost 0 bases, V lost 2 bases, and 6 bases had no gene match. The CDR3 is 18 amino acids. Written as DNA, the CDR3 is TGTGCCAGCAGTTTAGTTTCTAGCGGGGGGAGCTCCTACAATGAGCAGTTCTTC. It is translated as CASSLVSSGGSSYNEQFF.

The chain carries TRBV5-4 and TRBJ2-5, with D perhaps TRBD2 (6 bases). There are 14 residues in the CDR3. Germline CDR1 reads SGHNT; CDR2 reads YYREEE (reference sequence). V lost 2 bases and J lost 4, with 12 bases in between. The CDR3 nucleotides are TGTGCCAGCAGCTTTGTCGTGGGAGGAGAGACCCAGTACTTC. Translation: CASSFVVGGETQYF.

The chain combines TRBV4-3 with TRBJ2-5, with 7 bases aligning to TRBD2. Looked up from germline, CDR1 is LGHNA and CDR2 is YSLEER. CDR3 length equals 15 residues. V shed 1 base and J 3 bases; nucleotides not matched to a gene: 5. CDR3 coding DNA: TGCGCCAGCAGCCAAGTGTGGGGAGGGGAAGAGACCCAGTACTTC. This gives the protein CASSQVWGGEETQYF.

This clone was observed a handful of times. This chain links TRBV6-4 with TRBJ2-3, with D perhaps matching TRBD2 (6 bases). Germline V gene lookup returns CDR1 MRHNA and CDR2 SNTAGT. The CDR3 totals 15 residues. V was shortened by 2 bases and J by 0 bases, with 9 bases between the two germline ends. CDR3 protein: CASSDGGASTDTQYF. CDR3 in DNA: TGTGCCAGCAGTGACGGCGGGGCTAGCACAGATACGCAGTATTTT.

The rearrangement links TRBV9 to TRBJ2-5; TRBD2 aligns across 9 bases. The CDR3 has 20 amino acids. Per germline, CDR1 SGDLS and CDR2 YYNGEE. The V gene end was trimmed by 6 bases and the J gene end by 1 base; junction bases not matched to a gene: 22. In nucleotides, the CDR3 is TGTGCCAGCAACCCCACCCCCGATAGCGGGGGCCCAGATATCCAAGAGACCCAGTACTTC. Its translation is CASNPTPDSGGPDIQETQYF.

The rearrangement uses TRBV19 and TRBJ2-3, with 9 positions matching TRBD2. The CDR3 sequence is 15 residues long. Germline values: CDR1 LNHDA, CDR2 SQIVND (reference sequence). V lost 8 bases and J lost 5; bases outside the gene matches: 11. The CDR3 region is CASPMGGGGRDTQYF. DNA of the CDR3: TGTGCCAGTCCAATGGGCGGGGGGGGGCGAGATACGCAGTATTTT.

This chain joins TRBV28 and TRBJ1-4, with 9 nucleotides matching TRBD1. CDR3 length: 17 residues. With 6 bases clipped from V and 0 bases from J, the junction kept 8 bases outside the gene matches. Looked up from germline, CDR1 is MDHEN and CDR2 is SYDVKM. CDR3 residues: CASSQDRGPSTNEKLFF. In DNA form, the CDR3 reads TGTGCCAGCAGCCAGGACAGGGGCCCTTCAACTAATGAAAAACTGTTTTTT.

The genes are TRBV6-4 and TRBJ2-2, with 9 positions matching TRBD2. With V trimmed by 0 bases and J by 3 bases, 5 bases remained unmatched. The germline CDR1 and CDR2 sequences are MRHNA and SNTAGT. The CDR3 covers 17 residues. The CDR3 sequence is CASSDSERGAHTGELFF. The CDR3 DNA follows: TGTGCCAGCAGTGACTCGGAGCGGGGGGCCCACACCGGGGAGCTGTTTTTT.

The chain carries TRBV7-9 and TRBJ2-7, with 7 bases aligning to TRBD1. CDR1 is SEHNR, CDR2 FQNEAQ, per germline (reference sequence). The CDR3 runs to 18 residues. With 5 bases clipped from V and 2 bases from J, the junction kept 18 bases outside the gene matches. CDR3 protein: CASSRGPTGDRATYEQYF. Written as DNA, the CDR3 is TGTGCCAGCAGCCGAGGCCCCACTGGTGACAGGGCAACCTACGAGCAGTACTTC.

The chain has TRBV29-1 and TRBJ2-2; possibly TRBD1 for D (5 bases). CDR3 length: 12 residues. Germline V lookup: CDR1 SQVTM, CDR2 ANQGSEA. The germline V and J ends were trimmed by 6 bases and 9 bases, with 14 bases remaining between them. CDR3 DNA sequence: TGCAGCGTGGAGACAGTTCCCAGGGAGCTGTTTTTT. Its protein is CSVETVPRELFF.

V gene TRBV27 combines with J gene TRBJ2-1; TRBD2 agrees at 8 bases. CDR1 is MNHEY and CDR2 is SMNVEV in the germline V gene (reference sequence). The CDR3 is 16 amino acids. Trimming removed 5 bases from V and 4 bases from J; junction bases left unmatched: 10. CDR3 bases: TGTGCCAGCAGTGAGCCTAGCGGGTCCGTATACAATGAGCAGTTCTTC. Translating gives CASSEPSGSVYNEQFF.

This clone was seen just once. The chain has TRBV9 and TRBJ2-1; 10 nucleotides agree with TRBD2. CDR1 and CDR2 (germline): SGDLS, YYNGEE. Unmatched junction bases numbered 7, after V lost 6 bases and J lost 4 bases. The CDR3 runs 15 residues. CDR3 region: CASTRTSGNYNEQFF. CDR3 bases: TGTGCCAGCACGCGGACTAGCGGCAATTACAATGAGCAGTTCTTC.

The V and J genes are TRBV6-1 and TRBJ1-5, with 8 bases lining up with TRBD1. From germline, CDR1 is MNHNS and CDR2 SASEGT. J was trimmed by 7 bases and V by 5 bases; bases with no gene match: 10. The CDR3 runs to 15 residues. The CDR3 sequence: CASSKGTGGPQPQHF. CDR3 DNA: TGTGCCAGCAGTAAGGGTACAGGGGGGCCCCAGCCCCAGCATTTT.

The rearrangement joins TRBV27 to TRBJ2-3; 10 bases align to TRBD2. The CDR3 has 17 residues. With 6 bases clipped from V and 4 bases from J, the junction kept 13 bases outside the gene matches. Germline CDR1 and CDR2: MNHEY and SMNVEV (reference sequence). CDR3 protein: CASRGGTSVPSADTQYF. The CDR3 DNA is TGTGCCAGCAGAGGGGGGACTAGCGTTCCTAGTGCAGATACGCAGTATTTT.

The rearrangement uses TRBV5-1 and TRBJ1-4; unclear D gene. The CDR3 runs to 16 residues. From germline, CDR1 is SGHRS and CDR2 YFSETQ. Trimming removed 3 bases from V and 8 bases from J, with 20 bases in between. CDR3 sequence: CASSSTISGVGEKLFF. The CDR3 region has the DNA TGCGCCAGCAGCTCGACGATTAGCGGGGTTGGGGAAAAACTGTTTTTT.

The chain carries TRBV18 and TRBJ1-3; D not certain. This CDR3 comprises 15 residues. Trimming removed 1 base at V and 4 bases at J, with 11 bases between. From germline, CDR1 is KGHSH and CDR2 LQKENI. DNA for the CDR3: TGTGCCAGCTCACCACAGGAGAATCCAGGAAACACCATATATTTT. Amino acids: CASSPQENPGNTIYF.

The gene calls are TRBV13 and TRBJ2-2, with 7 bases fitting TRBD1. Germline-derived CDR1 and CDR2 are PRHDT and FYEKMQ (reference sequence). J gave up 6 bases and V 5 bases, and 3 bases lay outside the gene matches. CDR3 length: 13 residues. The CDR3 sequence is CASSHRGAGELFF. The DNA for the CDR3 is TGTGCCAGCAGCCACAGGGGCGCCGGGGAGCTGTTTTTT.

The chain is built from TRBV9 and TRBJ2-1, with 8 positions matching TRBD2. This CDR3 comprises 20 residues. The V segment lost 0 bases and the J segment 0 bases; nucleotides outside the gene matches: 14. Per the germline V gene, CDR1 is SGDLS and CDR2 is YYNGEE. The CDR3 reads CASSVATGESGGTSYNEQFF. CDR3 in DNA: TGTGCCAGCAGCGTAGCTACTGGGGAGAGCGGGGGCACCTCCTACAATGAGCAGTTCTTC. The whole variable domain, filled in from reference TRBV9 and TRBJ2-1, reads DSGVTQTPKHLITATGQRVTLRCSPRSGDLSVYWYQQSLDQGLQFLIQYYNGEERAKGNILERFSAQQFPDLHSELNLSSLELGDSALYFCASSVATGESGGTSYNEQFFGPGTRLTVL.